The sequence of this TCR beta chain was determined in a study of T-cell reconstitution after alpha-beta-depleted transplantation in children. General study points: One year post-transplant, T-cell counts and diversity were largely derived from T cells produced anew. Approximately two months post-transplant, alpha-beta T cells reportedly originated from several hundred expanded graft clones. At day 60, the high TCRbeta diversity found in some patients originated from recipient T cells and thymic progenitors that had survived.

Ten or more counts support this clonotype. Its antigen remains unknown. The CDR3 runs 14 residues. V was shortened by 5 bases and J by 2 bases, with 11 bases between the two germline ends. Germline V gene data show CDR1 as SEHNR and CDR2 as FQNEAQ (reference sequence). Using unique molecular identifiers, the investigators prepared the TCRbeta library. TCRdb re-derived calls from the PCR reads in MiXCR, one entry per CDR3 protein. The table lists about 300,000 distinct CDR3 sequences, around a tenth of them singletons. The chain is built from TRBV7-9 and TRBJ2-3; perhaps D is TRBD1 or TRBD2 (5 bases each). The TCR comes from a boy under three years old with acute myeloid leukemia, due to receive a stem cell transplant. The material was PBMCs, obtained before TCRalphabeta/CD19-depleted stem cell transplant. As DNA, the CDR3 is TGTGCCAGCAGCCGGGACGGCTTCACAGATACGCAGTATTTT. Residues: CASSRDGFTDTQYF.